The 18 T cell receptor beta chains reported below all come from one sample, sequenced in a study of CD8+ T cells in alopecia areata. The treatment is: oral pan-JAK inhibitor, 5-10 mg twice daily. Sequencing templates came from extracted RNA that was reverse transcribed into cDNA. Profiled with immunoSEQ multiplex PCR; TCRdb holds only in-frame clones, not every one. Of 35,000 to 45,000 clones in the sample, roughly 89% were seen once. Sequenced here: CD8+ T cells sorted from blood, sampled at week 24, from a patient treated with tofacitinib. The receptors were gathered from a human donor with alopecia areata.

Only one count was recorded for this clone. The V gene is TRBV19, the J gene TRBJ2-5, with TRBD1 identical over 9 bases. The CDR3 is 16 residues long. Germline CDR1 is LNHDA and CDR2 is SQIVND (reference sequence). V dropped 3 bases and J dropped 9; count of bases not matched to a gene: 14. The DNA for the CDR3 is TGTGCCAGTAGTATGGGACAGGGAATCTCCGGACAGGCCCAGTACTTC. Its protein is CASSMGQGISGQAQYF.

The chain couples TRBV29-1 to TRBJ2-1, with TRBD1 matching over 10 bases. Germline CDR1 reads SQVTM; CDR2 reads ANQGSEA. Trimming took 1 base from V and 1 from J; bases not matched to a gene: 10. CDR3 length: 18 amino acids. CDR3 in DNA: TGCAGCGTTGAAGGTACGGGGGACAGGGGATCTTCCTACAATGAGCAGTTCTTC. Translation: CSVEGTGDRGSSYNEQFF.

The chain links TRBV28 to TRBJ2-3; D ambiguous. The germline V gene has CDR1 MDHEN and CDR2 SYDVKM. The V end was cut by 6 bases, the J end by 7 bases, with 11 bases between. This CDR3 comprises 12 residues. The CDR3 nucleotides are TGTGCCAGCAGATCACTCGAATATACGCAGTATTTT. It specifies CASRSLEYTQYF.

The chain is built from TRBV4-1 and TRBJ2-2; no reliable D call. V lost 1 base, J lost 6 bases, and 9 bases lay in between. Germline lookup yields CDR1 MGHRA and CDR2 YSYEKL. This CDR3 has 14 amino acids. The CDR3 DNA reads TGCGCCAGCAGCCAAGCCATGATGGCCGGGGAGCTGTTTTTT. It yields the protein CASSQAMMAGELFF.

The genes are TRBV10-3 and TRBJ2-7; either TRBD1 or TRBD2 may fit D (6 bases each). This CDR3 spans 15 amino acids. Trimming stripped 4 bases from V and 2 bases from J, with 15 bases between. Looked up from germline, CDR1 is ENHRY and CDR2 is SYGVKD. The CDR3 region is CAISGEGGRTYEQYF. The CDR3 DNA follows: TGTGCCATCAGTGGAGAGGGGGGCAGGACCTACGAGCAGTACTTC.

The chain recombines TRBV6-1 with TRBJ2-7; TRBD2 is a possible D gene (6 bases). V was trimmed by 3 bases and J by 1 base, leaving 10 bases between them. Germline V gene lookup returns CDR1 MNHNS and CDR2 SASEGT. CDR3 length: 14 residues. CDR3 amino acids: CASSDVGGSYEQYF. The DNA for the CDR3 is TGTGCCAGCAGTGACGTGGGGGGATCCTACGAGCAGTACTTC.

This chain links TRBV6-5 with TRBJ2-7; D remains ambiguous. The CDR3 covers 11 residues. V lost 4 bases and J 7 bases, leaving 8 bases between the germline ends. Germline CDR1 and CDR2: MNHEY and SVGAGI. CDR3 DNA sequence: TGTGCCAGCAGTTCGGCCGGAGAGCAGTACTTC. Translated: CASSSAGEQYF.

This clone has only one observation. The V call is TRBV19, the J call TRBJ2-7; the D gene is possibly TRBD2 (5 bases). The CDR3 totals 15 residues. Germline CDR1 is LNHDA and CDR2 is SQIVND (reference sequence). Trimming pared 8 bases from V and 0 bases from J, leaving 17 bases between. This CDR3 is CASGPSGRSSYEQYF. Written as DNA, the CDR3 is TGTGCCAGTGGGCCGAGCGGACGGAGCTCCTACGAGCAGTACTTC.

This clone was seen just once. The chain recombines TRBV7-8 with TRBJ2-3, with a tentative D call TRBD2 (5 bases). The germline V gene has CDR1 SGHVS and CDR2 FQNEAQ. V lost 7 bases, J lost 4 bases, and 18 bases lay in between. This CDR3 region has 15 residues. CDR3 coding DNA: TGTGCCAGCACCCCATCTCTTGGAGGTGCAGATACGCAGTATTTT. It specifies CASTPSLGGADTQYF.

The chain recombines TRBV28 with TRBJ2-5; 8 nucleotides line up with TRBD1. Germline V CDR1 and CDR2: MDHEN, SYDVKM. CDR3 size: 16 residues. Trimming took 2 bases from V and 3 from J; bases not matched to a gene: 8. CDR3 loop: CASSLPDRGSEETQYF. The CDR3 DNA sequence: TGTGCCAGCAGTTTACCAGACAGGGGATCGGAAGAGACCCAGTACTTC.

The gene calls are TRBV5-4 and TRBJ2-3; TRBD1 matches at 9 bases. Germline V gene sequence: CDR1 SGHNT, CDR2 YYREEE (reference sequence). The CDR3 covers 15 residues. V was clipped by 3 bases and J by 2 bases; unmatched bases: 4. In nucleotides, the CDR3 is TGTGCCAGCAGCTCGGGGACAGGGACCACAGATACGCAGTATTTT. Translation gives CASSSGTGTTDTQYF.

J is TRBJ1-1 and V is TRBV5-1; possible D gene TRBD1, 5 bases. CDR3 length: 14 amino acids. Deletions cut 0 bases from V and 5 bases from J, with 11 bases between. CDR1 and CDR2 (germline): SGHRS, YFSETQ. The CDR3 DNA reads TGCGCCAGCAGCTTGGGGCAGGGATGGACTGAAGCTTTCTTT. It translates to CASSLGQGWTEAFF.

The CDR3 DNA reads TGTGCCAGCAGTGAGACGGGAGCGGGGGGGTCAGATACGCAGTATTTT. Translated: CASSETGAGGSDTQYF. V is TRBV6-4 and J is TRBJ2-3; 10 nucleotides align to TRBD2. The CDR3 is made up of 16 amino acids. Germline CDR1 and CDR2: MRHNA and SNTAGT. Trimming at V came to 3 bases and at J to 4 bases, leaving 7 bases not matched to a gene.

This chain links TRBV27 with TRBJ1-5; no clear D gene. Trimming left V 5 bases short and J 6 bases short, with 11 bases between. Germline CDR1 and CDR2: MNHEY and SMNVEV (reference sequence). CDR3 size: 13 residues. The CDR3 sequence is CASSTGKLQPQHF. CDR3 coding DNA: TGTGCCAGCAGTACGGGGAAACTTCAGCCCCAGCATTTT.

The chain is built from TRBV13 and TRBJ2-5; D ambiguous. Germline V gives CDR1 PRHDT, CDR2 FYEKMQ (reference sequence). Between the trimmed V and J ends, which lost 5 bases and 5 bases, there was a span of 9 bases. The CDR3 spans 12 residues. In DNA form, the CDR3 reads TGTGCCAGCAGCCCGGATCGGGAGACCCAGTACTTC. Translation gives CASSPDRETQYF.

This chain links TRBV30 with TRBJ2-7, with 8 bases matching TRBD1. The germline CDR1 and CDR2 sequences are GTSNPN and SVGIG (reference sequence). This CDR3 is built from 14 residues. V gave up 4 bases and J gave up 3 bases; unmatched junction bases: 8. The CDR3 loop is CAWTASGQDYEQYF. As DNA, the CDR3 is TGTGCCTGGACCGCGTCGGGACAGGACTACGAGCAGTACTTC. The full variable domain, in which reference TRBV30 and TRBJ2-7 provide the parts outside the CDR3, is SQTIHQWPATLVQPVGSPLSLECTVEGTSNPNLYWYRQAAGRGLQLLFYSVGIGQISSEVPQNLSASRPQDRQFILSSKKLLLSDSGFYLCAWTASGQDYEQYFGPGTRLTVT.

The chain employs TRBV28 and TRBJ2-3; the match to TRBD1 covers 9 bases. The V segment lost 5 bases and the J segment 4 bases; nucleotides outside the gene matches: 13. This CDR3 contains 17 residues. Germline CDR1 reads MDHEN; CDR2 reads SYDVKM. The CDR3 here is CASSPNPGQGDPDTQYF. Written as DNA, the CDR3 is TGTGCCAGCAGTCCTAATCCGGGACAGGGAGATCCAGATACGCAGTATTTT.

The rearrangement uses TRBV27 and TRBJ1-2, with D perhaps TRBD1 (5 bases). The V end was cut by 6 bases, the J end by 2 bases, with 19 bases between. The CDR3 length is 16 residues. Germline loops: CDR1 MNHEY, CDR2 SMNVEV (reference sequence). CDR3 in DNA: TGTGCCAGCAGACGAACTTCCGGGACCGTGAACTATGGCTACACCTTC. Its translation: CASRRTSGTVNYGYTF.